This entry concerns a single T cell receptor (beta chain). Its antigen is still unknown. No per-base quality is available; no much larger clone lies one base away. From the germline V gene, CDR1 is MNHEY and CDR2 is SVGEGT. V lost 5 bases and J lost 2 bases; the stretch between them is 15 bases long. The CDR3, from cysteine to phenylalanine, totals 15 residues. The kept DNA is CDR3 alone, 45 bases in frame from the first base. The entry originates in a study of blood T cell repertoires in COVID-19 (dated by TCRdb to the early 2020s). Regarding the complete study: The collaborator samples originated in the United States, Italy and Spain and spanned the acute and convalescent phases of COVID-19. The repertoires were released in a freely available public database intended as a resource for research on the immune response to SARS-CoV-2. HLA class I and class II types, where available, came from metadata supplied by the sample provider rather than from assay-based typing. The dataset comprised deeply sampled blood TCRbeta repertoires from subjects exposed to, actively infected with, or recovered from COVID-19. The material from the prospective study consisted of cDNA or gDNA derived from T cells, B-cell-depleted T cells, or PBMCs. The samples were drawn from the first 160 participants of the ongoing ImmuneRACE study and from roughly 1,300 subjects provided by 6 global collaborators. The sample metadata nearly always contained a de-identified subject ID, COVID-19 status, age in years and sex. General study outcomes and caveats: The amount of clinical and demographic metadata varied by source and participant and was provided uncurated.

The immunoSEQ Assay, a bias-controlled multiplex PCR, was used to amplify TCRbeta CDR3 regions from genomic DNA. The authors' pipeline ran thus. Nucleated cell counts per sample were estimated from amplification of reference gene primers within the assay. Sequence reads were collapsed and filtered to measure the absolute abundance of every unique TCRbeta CDR3 rearrangement. For each sample, productive Simpson clonality was calculated by taking the square root of Simpson's diversity index across productive rearrangements. The table was pulled from immuneACCESS by TCRdb, which kept in-frame rearrangements only. Such tables lose some clones; where checked, under half of the loss comes from unresolved V genes, and the rest has no known cause. From that table come the V and J calls and clone size; the DNA was used to work out D and trimming. The sample includes some 140,000 clones, with under 80% observed a single time. In total, the top ten clones hold roughly 14% of the sample.

Each collaborating institution followed its own protocols to collect whole blood in K2EDTA tubes. For TCRbeta analysis, collaborator samples were shipped as frozen whole blood, as isolated PBMCs, or as DNA extracted from either sample type. The sequence came from an elderly man with acute or convalescent COVID-19. The sample comprised peripheral blood. The rearrangement combines TRBV6-2 or TRBV6-3 with TRBJ1-1, with TRBD1 as a weak D call on 5 bases. The CDR3 amino acid sequence is: CASSAHMGHNTEAFF. The DNA is as follows: TGTGCCAGCAGTGCCCACATGGGGCACAACACTGAAGCTTTCTTT.